A single sample is the source of the 12 T cell receptor beta chains below, sequenced in a study of cytomegalovirus exposure and HLA in healthy donors. It was with 60 Vbeta and 13 Jbeta primers that the PCR ran. Repertoires were generated with immunoSEQ multiplex PCR, while TCRdb's copy carries only in-frame clones and drops some. This table holds about 180,000 clones, 85% found once. Sequencing was carried out using PBMCs. The receptors shown here come from a boy aged 2 to 10 in good health and CMV-seronegative.

This clone was found a few times. The CDR3 protein is CAVLIAAGDYGYTF. The DNA for the CDR3 is TGTGCCGTCCTGATCGCGGCAGGGGACTATGGCTACACCTTC. The J gene is TRBJ1-2, the V gene TRBV10-3, with TRBD1 as a possible D gene (6 bases). Germline loops: CDR1 ENHRY, CDR2 SYGVKD. This CDR3 is 14 amino acids long. Trimming took off 11 bases at V and 3 bases at J, with 19 bases between the two ends.

The genes are TRBV5-1 and TRBJ2-3, with D possibly being TRBD1 (8 bases). Germline assignment: CDR1 SGHRS and CDR2 YFSETQ. Trimming removed 6 bases from V and 4 bases from J, with 18 bases in between. The length of the CDR3 is 15 residues. The CDR3 sequence is CASTLNRGRADTQYF. The CDR3 nucleotides read TGCGCCAGCACACTCAACAGGGGGAGGGCAGATACGCAGTATTTT.

This chain connects TRBV5-1 to TRBJ2-1, with a tentative D call TRBD2 (5 bases). CDR1 and CDR2 (germline): SGHRS, YFSETQ. V lost 4 bases to trimming and J lost 1 base, with 12 bases between them. CDR3 length: 15 amino acids. CDR3 protein: CASSAGLVSYNEQFF. The CDR3 DNA reads as TGCGCCAGCAGCGCTGGACTCGTTTCCTACAATGAGCAGTTCTTC.

The chain combines TRBV28 with TRBJ2-5, with TRBD2 matching 12 bases. The CDR3 has 16 residues. Germline V lookup: CDR1 MDHEN, CDR2 SYDVKM. J gave up 4 bases and V 4 bases, and 7 bases lay outside the gene matches. The CDR3 sequence is CASSYSSGGAAETQYF. CDR3 coding DNA: TGTGCCAGCAGTTATTCTAGCGGGGGGGCCGCAGAGACCCAGTACTTC. Variable domain in full (rest from reference TRBV28 and TRBJ2-5): DVKVTQSSRYLVKRTGEKVFLECVQDMDHENMFWYRQDPGLGLRLIYFSYDVKMKEKGDIPEGYSVSREKKERFSLILESASTNQTSMYLCASSYSSGGAAETQYFGPGTRLLVL.

The chain employs TRBV2 and TRBJ2-4; D call uncertain. V was clipped by 2 bases and J by 0 bases, with 11 bases between them. The CDR3 consists of 16 residues. CDR1 and CDR2 (germline): SNHLY, FYNNEI. The CDR3, as DNA: TGTGCCAGCAGTGAATCGCGGCTACTAGCCAAAAACATTCAGTACTTC. This encodes CASSESRLLAKNIQYF.

The V and J genes are TRBV14 and TRBJ2-2, with a tentative D call TRBD2 (5 bases). CDR3 size: 15 residues. Germline values: CDR1 SGHDN, CDR2 FVKESK. Trimming removed 1 base from V and 0 bases from J, with 6 bases in between. CDR3 coding DNA: TGTGCCAGCAGCCAAGTCGGGGCGAACACCGGGGAGCTGTTTTTT. Its protein is CASSQVGANTGELFF.

This chain connects TRBV2 to TRBJ2-7; 8 nucleotides line up with TRBD2. V lost 2 bases and J lost 1; bases outside the gene matches: 1. Germline CDR1 reads SNHLY; CDR2 reads FYNNEI. The length of the CDR3 is 14 residues. The CDR3 spells CASSELAGSYEQYF. Written as DNA, the CDR3 is TGTGCCAGCAGTGAACTAGCGGGTTCCTACGAGCAGTACTTC.

This clone occurred a few times. The rearrangement links TRBV11-2 to TRBJ1-5, with a tentative D call TRBD1 (6 bases). Germline values: CDR1 SGHAT, CDR2 FQNNGV. This CDR3 region has 19 residues. Between the trimmed V and J ends, which lost 1 base and 2 bases, there was a span of 21 bases. DNA for the CDR3: TGTGCCAGCAGCTTAGGAGGGGGAGGGGAACAGTTGGGCAATCAGCCCCAGCATTTT. Translating gives CASSLGGGGEQLGNQPQHF.

The chain employs TRBV7-2 and TRBJ2-3; 11 nucleotides align to TRBD2. The ends lost 5 bases at V and 0 bases at J; junction bases unmatched: 7. Germline lookup yields CDR1 SGHTA and CDR2 FQGNSA. The CDR3 consists of 17 residues. The CDR3 loop is CASSGRLAGYSTDTQYF. The DNA for the CDR3 is TGTGCCAGCAGCGGAAGACTAGCGGGATATAGCACAGATACGCAGTATTTT. Looking up the rest from reference TRBV7-2 and TRBJ2-3 gives the full variable domain: GAGVSQSPSNKVTEKGKDVELRCDPISGHTALYWYRQSLGQGLEFLIYFQGNSAPDKSGLPSDRFSAERTGGSVSTLTIQRTQQEDSAVYLCASSGRLAGYSTDTQYFGPGTRLTVL.

On this clone itself: Other DNA sequences in this specimen translate into the identical CDR3. This rearrangement joins TRBV10-2 to TRBJ1-2, with D perhaps TRBD1 (5 bases). This CDR3 spans 15 amino acids. V was cut by 6 bases and J by 2 bases, with 16 bases left in between. Germline V gene sequence: CDR1 WSHSY, CDR2 SAAADI. In DNA form, the CDR3 reads TGCGCCAGCAGCTTACAAGGGGCGAAAAACTATGGCTACACCTTC. Amino acids: CASSLQGAKNYGYTF.

V and J are TRBV28 and TRBJ1-5, with unresolved D. CDR3 length: 12 residues. With 7 bases removed from V and 3 bases from J, the gap between germline ends came to 7 bases. The germline CDR1 and CDR2 sequences are MDHEN and SYDVKM. The CDR3 protein is CASNGYNQPQHF. Here the CDR3 DNA reads TGTGCCAGCAACGGGTACAATCAGCCCCAGCATTTT. Full variable domain (outside the CDR3, taken from reference TRBV28 and TRBJ1-5): DVKVTQSSRYLVKRTGEKVFLECVQDMDHENMFWYRQDPGLGLRLIYFSYDVKMKEKGDIPEGYSVSREKKERFSLILESASTNQTSMYLCASNGYNQPQHFGDGTRLSIL.

This chain joins TRBV13 and TRBJ2-7; D unresolved. Germline V gives CDR1 PRHDT, CDR2 FYEKMQ (reference sequence). V was pared by 5 bases and J by 0 bases, with 11 bases between. The CDR3 is 14 residues long. The CDR3 here is CASSVGSSSYEQYF. CDR3 sequence (DNA): TGTGCCAGCAGCGTCGGGTCGAGCTCCTACGAGCAGTACTTC.